A few counts support the clone carrying this TCR beta chain. The target antigen is unknown. Measured with immunoSEQ multiplex PCR; TCRdb has only the in-frame clones, and not every one. Here the sample spans tens of thousands of clones, approximately 89% being singletons. This entry belongs to a study of T cell responses to AZD1222 COVID-19 vaccine. Study observations and caveats: Possibly, clonal diversity was underestimated; donors were largely white British and included more females.

The sequenced sample was peripheral blood, obtained on day 0 of MenACWY control vaccination. The receptor's source is an adult in good health.

CDR3 sequence: CASSPPREANQPQHF. The CDR3 coding sequence is TGTGCCAGCAGCCCCCCCCGGGAGGCCAATCAGCCCCAGCATTTT. The V call is TRBV28, the J call TRBJ1-5; D remains ambiguous. The germline V and J ends were trimmed by 6 bases and 3 bases, with 15 bases remaining between them. Germline CDR1 MDHEN, CDR2 SYDVKM. The CDR3 sequence is 15 residues long.